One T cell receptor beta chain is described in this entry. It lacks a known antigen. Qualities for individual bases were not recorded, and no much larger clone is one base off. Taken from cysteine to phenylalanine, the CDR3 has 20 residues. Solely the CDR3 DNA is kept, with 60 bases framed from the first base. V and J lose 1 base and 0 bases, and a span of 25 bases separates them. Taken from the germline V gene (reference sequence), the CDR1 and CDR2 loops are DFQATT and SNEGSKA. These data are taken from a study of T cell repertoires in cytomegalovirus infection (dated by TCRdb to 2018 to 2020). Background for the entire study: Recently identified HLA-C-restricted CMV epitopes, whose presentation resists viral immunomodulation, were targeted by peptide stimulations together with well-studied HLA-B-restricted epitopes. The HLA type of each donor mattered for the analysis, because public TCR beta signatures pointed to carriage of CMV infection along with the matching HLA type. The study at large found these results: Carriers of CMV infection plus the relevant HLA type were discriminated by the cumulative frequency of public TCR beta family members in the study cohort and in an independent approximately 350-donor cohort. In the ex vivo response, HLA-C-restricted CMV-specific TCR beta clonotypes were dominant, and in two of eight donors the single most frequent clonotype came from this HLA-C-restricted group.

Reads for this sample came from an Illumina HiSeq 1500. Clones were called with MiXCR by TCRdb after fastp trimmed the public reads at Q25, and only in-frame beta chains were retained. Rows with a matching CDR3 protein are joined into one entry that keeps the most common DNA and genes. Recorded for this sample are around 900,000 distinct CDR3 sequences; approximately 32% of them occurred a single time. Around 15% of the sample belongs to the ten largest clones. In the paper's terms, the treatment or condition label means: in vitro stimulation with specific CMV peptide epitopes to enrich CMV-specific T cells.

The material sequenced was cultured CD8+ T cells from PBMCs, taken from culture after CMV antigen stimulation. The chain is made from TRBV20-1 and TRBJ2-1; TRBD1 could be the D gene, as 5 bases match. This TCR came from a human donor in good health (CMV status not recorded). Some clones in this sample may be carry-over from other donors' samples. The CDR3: CSARVVWADEDGHSYNEQFF. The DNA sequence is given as TGCAGTGCTAGAGTGGTATGGGCGGACGAGGACGGACACTCCTACAATGAGCAGTTCTTC.